The rows below give T cell receptor beta chains drawn from one sample of a study of T cell repertoires in cytomegalovirus infection. MiXCR, run by TCRdb on the reads, gives a single entry per CDR3 protein. This table has under 600,000 distinct CDR3 sequences, approximately 17% appearing once. Material for sequencing was CD8+ T cells from PBMCs. These receptors were obtained from a human donor in good health (CMV status not recorded). Some clones in this sample may be carry-over from other donors' samples. The CDR3 runs from the conserved cysteine through the conserved F or W. Each record gives: clone size, D gene, J gene, V gene, CDR3 DNA, CDR3 protein. The D gene is left open where the match is weak. A row's size may be missing; if present it is once, few, many or a size class.

clone size: many; D gene: -; J gene: TRBJ1-1; V gene: TRBV12-3/TRBV12-4; CDR3 DNA: TGTGCCAGCAGTTTAGTAGGGGGGGACACTGAAGCTTTCTTT; CDR3 protein: CASSLVGGDTEAFF
clone size: -; D gene: -; J gene: TRBJ2-5; V gene: TRBV13; CDR3 DNA: TGTGCCAGCAGCTCTTGGACTGTAGAGACCCAGTACTTC; CDR3 protein: CASSSWTVETQYF
clone size: few; D gene: -; J gene: TRBJ2-1; V gene: TRBV9; CDR3 DNA: TGTGCCAGCAGCGTAGACAGGGTGCGTCCCAATGAGCAGTTCTTC; CDR3 protein: CASSVDRVRPNEQFF
clone size: -; D gene: -; J gene: TRBJ2-7; V gene: TRBV29-1; CDR3 DNA: TGCAGCGTTGAAGGCAGGGGAAACGAGCAGTACTTC; CDR3 protein: CSVEGRGNEQYF
clone size: many; D gene: -; J gene: TRBJ2-5; V gene: TRBV7-6; CDR3 DNA: TGTGCCAGCAGCCGCCCGGGCCCTCAAGAGACCCAGTACTTC; CDR3 protein: CASSRPGPQETQYF
clone size: few; D gene: TRBD2; J gene: TRBJ2-5; V gene: TRBV7-9; CDR3 DNA: TGTGCCAGCAGCTCCACTAGCGAGTACCAAGAGACCCAGTACTTC; CDR3 protein: CASSSTSEYQETQYF
clone size: many; D gene: TRBD1; J gene: TRBJ2-2; V gene: TRBV12-5; CDR3 DNA: TGTGCTAGTGGTCTACCCCAGGGGGCCGGGGAGCTGTTTTTT; CDR3 protein: CASGLPQGAGELFF
clone size: many; D gene: -; J gene: TRBJ1-4; V gene: TRBV5-5; CDR3 DNA: TGTGCCAGCAGCCCGGAATCGTTGATTGAAAAACTGTTTTTT; CDR3 protein: CASSPESLIEKLFF
clone size: -; D gene: -; J gene: TRBJ2-1; V gene: TRBV5-6; CDR3 DNA: TGTGCCAGCACCCCGCCGTTAACGGGGCCCTACAATGAGCAGTTCTTC; CDR3 protein: CASTPPLTGPYNEQFF
clone size: -; D gene: TRBD1; J gene: TRBJ1-6; V gene: TRBV18; CDR3 DNA: TGTGCCAGCTCAAACCGGGACAGGGATCCCTATAATTCACCCCTCCACTTT; CDR3 protein: CASSNRDRDPYNSPLHF
clone size: many; D gene: TRBD2; J gene: TRBJ2-3; V gene: TRBV5-4; CDR3 DNA: TGTGCCAGCAGCACGGGGCCGGGACTAGTAACAGATACGCAGTATTTT; CDR3 protein: CASSTGPGLVTDTQYF
clone size: many; D gene: -; J gene: TRBJ1-2; V gene: TRBV7-9; CDR3 DNA: TGTGCCAGCAGCTCCCTCCCGTGGAGGACTAACTATGGCTACACCTTC; CDR3 protein: CASSSLPWRTNYGYTF
clone size: few; D gene: -; J gene: TRBJ2-4; V gene: TRBV20-1; CDR3 DNA: TGCAGTGCTAGGGACCCCTATGCGGACATTCAGTACTTC; CDR3 protein: CSARDPYADIQYF
clone size: many; D gene: -; J gene: TRBJ1-5; V gene: TRBV28; CDR3 DNA: TGTGCCAGCAGTCTCCCGATGAGTAGGGAAATGGCTAGCAATCAGCCCCAGCATTTT; CDR3 protein: CASSLPMSREMASNQPQHF
clone size: many; D gene: TRBD1; J gene: TRBJ1-1; V gene: TRBV7-2; CDR3 DNA: TGTGCCAGCAGCTTAACCAGGGGGTACACTGAAGCTTTCTTT; CDR3 protein: CASSLTRGYTEAFF
clone size: -; D gene: TRBD1; J gene: TRBJ1-1; V gene: TRBV5-1; CDR3 DNA: TGCGCCAGCGGGGGACAGGGGAACACTGAAGCTTTCTTT; CDR3 protein: CASGGQGNTEAFF
clone size: few; D gene: -; J gene: TRBJ1-1; V gene: TRBV4-1; CDR3 DNA: TGCGCCAGCAGCCCTCTATCTGGGGGGGTAGTTGAAGCTTTCTTT; CDR3 protein: CASSPLSGGVVEAFF
clone size: few; D gene: -; J gene: TRBJ2-2; V gene: TRBV24-1; CDR3 DNA: TGTGCCACCAGTGATTTAAGTGGCACCGGGGAGCTGTTTTTT; CDR3 protein: CATSDLSGTGELFF
clone size: -; D gene: -; J gene: TRBJ1-5; V gene: TRBV6-4; CDR3 DNA: TGTGCCAGCAGTGAACCGCTTACTCAGCCCCAGCATTTT; CDR3 protein: CASSEPLTQPQHF
clone size: -; D gene: TRBD2; J gene: TRBJ2-1; V gene: TRBV19; CDR3 DNA: TGTGCCAGTAGTCCCCCGGGACTAGCGGGAGGGTTACATGAGCAGTTCTTC; CDR3 protein: CASSPPGLAGGLHEQFF
clone size: -; D gene: -; J gene: TRBJ2-1; V gene: TRBV4-1; CDR3 DNA: TGCGCCAGCAGCCAAGGAATTTCCGGGACACCAAACAATGAGCAGTTCTTC; CDR3 protein: CASSQGISGTPNNEQFF